Listed below are T cell receptor beta chains from one sample, sequenced in a study of glioma-infiltrating T cells after dendritic cell vaccination. Assay: immunoSEQ multiplex PCR; the TCRdb copy retains only in-frame clones and omits some. This sample has about 92,000 clones; approximately 84% occur once, and the top ten carry 15% to 17%. This specimen consisted of blood, obtained before dendritic cell vaccination. Source of these receptors: a human donor with glioblastoma. Each CDR3 is given with its conserved first and last residue. The D gene is left open where the match is weak. A row's size may be missing; if present it is once, few, many or a size class.

D: NA; size: NA; J: TRBJ1-2; V: TRBV25-1; CDR3: CASSPPGNYGYTF; DNA: TGTGCCAGCAGCCCCCCAGGCAACTATGGCTACACCTTC
D: TRBD1; size: few; J: TRBJ2-7; V: TRBV7-6; CDR3: CASSLWTGGQSSYEQYF; DNA: TGTGCCAGCAGCTTGTGGACAGGGGGACAGAGCTCCTACGAGCAGTACTTC
D: NA; size: NA; J: TRBJ1-3; V: TRBV18; CDR3: CASSPAGQMSSGNTIYF; DNA: TGTGCCAGCTCACCGGCAGGCCAGATGAGCTCTGGAAACACCATATATTTT
D: NA; size: NA; J: TRBJ2-7; V: TRBV7-3; CDR3: CASSLRGGSSYEQYF; DNA: TGTGCCAGCAGCTTAAGAGGGGGTAGCTCCTACGAGCAGTACTTC
D: NA; size: once; J: TRBJ1-3; V: TRBV11-2; CDR3: CASSAQGFSGNTIYF; DNA: TGTGCCAGCAGCGCCCAGGGTTTCTCTGGAAACACCATATATTTT
D: NA; size: once; J: TRBJ1-2; V: TRBV5-4; CDR3: CASSLDRGNGYTF; DNA: TGTGCCAGCAGCTTGGATAGGGGAAATGGCTACACCTTC
D: NA; size: NA; J: TRBJ1-2; V: TRBV29-1; CDR3: CSVPPGDYGYTF; DNA: TGCAGCGTCCCCCCGGGAGACTATGGCTACACCTTC
D: TRBD2; size: few; J: TRBJ2-5; V: TRBV7-2; CDR3: CASSRAGGPAYIWEETQYF; DNA: TGTGCCAGCAGTAGAGCGGGGGGGCCCGCCTACATATGGGAGGAGACCCAGTACTTC
D: TRBD1; size: NA; J: TRBJ2-7; V: TRBV6-1; CDR3: CASSEWQGVSYEQYF; DNA: TGTGCCAGCAGTGAATGGCAGGGGGTCTCCTACGAGCAGTACTTC
D: NA; size: NA; J: TRBJ1-2; V: TRBV2; CDR3: CASRSDTSNYGYTF; DNA: TGTGCCAGCAGATCGGACACGTCTAACTATGGCTACACCTTC
D: NA; size: NA; J: TRBJ2-7; V: TRBV2; CDR3: CASRYRVTTYEQYF; DNA: TGTGCCAGCAGATACAGGGTCACCACCTACGAGCAGTACTTC
D: NA; size: NA; J: TRBJ1-3; V: TRBV9; CDR3: CASSVDEGGGNTIYF; DNA: TGTGCCAGCAGCGTAGATGAGGGCGGGGGAAACACCATATATTTT